These T cell receptor beta chains were read from a single sample in a study of human T cells and chemical hapten exposure. TCRdb analysed the RACE reads with MiXCR anew, one entry per CDR3 protein. Of 150,000 to 200,000 distinct CDR3 sequences listed, roughly 15% are singletons. The input for sequencing was whole blood, taken in connection with sensitization to the hapten diphenylcyclopropenone (DPC). Every receptor here comes from a woman in her thirties with alopecia areata. Some clones in this sample may be carry-over from other donors' samples. CDR3s include the opening cysteine and the closing phenylalanine or tryptophan. Fields, in order: D gene, V gene, clone size, CDR3 length, J gene, CDR3 protein, CDR3 DNA. A D gene is named only where the DNA matches it firmly. Where a row states a size, it is once, few, many or the class of an expanded clone; other rows omit it.

D gene: .; V gene: TRBV30; clone size: .; CDR3 length: 12; J gene: TRBJ2-2; CDR3 protein: CAWSLVSGELFF; CDR3 DNA: TGTGCCTGGAGTCTAGTTTCCGGGGAGCTGTTTTTT
D gene: TRBD2; V gene: TRBV30; clone size: few; CDR3 length: 14; J gene: TRBJ2-3; CDR3 protein: CAWSQGSGGYTQYF; CDR3 DNA: TGTGCCTGGAGTCAAGGTAGCGGGGGCTATACGCAGTATTTT
D gene: .; V gene: TRBV10-3; clone size: .; CDR3 length: 14; J gene: TRBJ1-3; CDR3 protein: CAIMKGSSGNTIYF; CDR3 DNA: TGTGCCATCATGAAGGGATCTTCTGGAAACACCATATATTTT
D gene: .; V gene: TRBV6-6; clone size: .; CDR3 length: 15; J gene: TRBJ2-6; CDR3 protein: CASSSGAAVSNVLTF; CDR3 DNA: TGTGCCAGCAGTTCGGGTGCTGCGGTTTCCAACGTCCTGACTTTC
D gene: TRBD2; V gene: TRBV2; clone size: few; CDR3 length: 15; J gene: TRBJ2-1; CDR3 protein: CASRVQLAGYNEQFF; CDR3 DNA: TGTGCCAGCAGGGTCCAACTAGCGGGTTACAATGAGCAGTTCTTC
D gene: TRBD1; V gene: TRBV18; clone size: few; CDR3 length: 14; J gene: TRBJ1-2; CDR3 protein: CASSPYEGADGYTF; CDR3 DNA: TGTGCCAGCTCACCATACGAGGGGGCGGATGGCTACACCTTC
D gene: TRBD2; V gene: TRBV7-7; clone size: .; CDR3 length: 16; J gene: TRBJ2-2; CDR3 protein: CASSRPGLGGTGELFF; CDR3 DNA: TGTGCCAGCAGCCGGCCAGGACTAGGCGGCACCGGGGAGCTGTTTTTT
D gene: .; V gene: TRBV28; clone size: few; CDR3 length: 11; J gene: TRBJ2-7; CDR3 protein: CASRPRYEQYF; CDR3 DNA: TGTGCCAGCAGGCCCCGCTACGAGCAGTACTTC
D gene: TRBD2; V gene: TRBV4-3; clone size: few; CDR3 length: 19; J gene: TRBJ2-3; CDR3 protein: CASSQVWTSGGIRTDTQYF; CDR3 DNA: TGCGCCAGCAGCCAGGTCTGGACTAGCGGGGGAATTAGGACAGATACGCAGTATTTT
D gene: .; V gene: TRBV28; clone size: many; CDR3 length: 15; J gene: TRBJ2-7; CDR3 protein: CASRNQGLLGYEQYF; CDR3 DNA: TGTGCCAGCAGGAACCAGGGACTCCTAGGCTACGAGCAGTACTTC
D gene: TRBD2; V gene: TRBV20-1; clone size: many; CDR3 length: 15; J gene: TRBJ2-3; CDR3 protein: CSAPPSGRGADTQYF; CDR3 DNA: TGCAGTGCTCCTCCTAGCGGGAGGGGCGCAGATACGCAGTATTTT
D gene: TRBD2; V gene: TRBV20-1; clone size: .; CDR3 length: 14; J gene: TRBJ2-7; CDR3 protein: CSAGTSGASYEQYF; CDR3 DNA: TGCAGTGCGGGGACTAGCGGGGCCTCCTACGAGCAGTACTTC
D gene: .; V gene: TRBV2; clone size: .; CDR3 length: 14; J gene: TRBJ2-2; CDR3 protein: CASSEVTDTGELFF; CDR3 DNA: TGTGCCAGCAGTGAGGTGACTGACACCGGGGAGCTGTTTTTT
D gene: .; V gene: TRBV3-1; clone size: many; CDR3 length: 13; J gene: TRBJ1-1; CDR3 protein: CASSHVAGTEAFF; CDR3 DNA: TGTGCCAGCAGCCATGTGGCAGGGACTGAAGCTTTCTTT
D gene: .; V gene: TRBV5-5; clone size: .; CDR3 length: 16; J gene: TRBJ1-5; CDR3 protein: CASSLAAGQTNQPQHF; CDR3 DNA: TGTGCCAGCAGCTTGGCGGCCGGACAGACCAATCAGCCCCAGCATTTT
D gene: .; V gene: TRBV6-6; clone size: few; CDR3 length: 10; J gene: TRBJ2-2; CDR3 protein: CATWDGELFF; CDR3 DNA: TGTGCCACCTGGGACGGGGAGCTGTTTTTT
D gene: .; V gene: TRBV9; clone size: few; CDR3 length: 14; J gene: TRBJ2-5; CDR3 protein: CASGGSGRQETQYF; CDR3 DNA: TGTGCCAGCGGGGGTAGCGGTCGCCAAGAGACCCAGTACTTC
D gene: .; V gene: TRBV16; clone size: many; CDR3 length: 13; J gene: TRBJ2-7; CDR3 protein: CASSPPQGYEQYF; CDR3 DNA: TGTGCCAGCAGCCCCCCCCAGGGATACGAGCAGTACTTC
D gene: TRBD1; V gene: TRBV27; clone size: once; CDR3 length: 15; J gene: TRBJ2-7; CDR3 protein: CASSFRTGPPYEQYF; CDR3 DNA: TGTGCCAGCAGTTTCCGGACAGGTCCCCCCTACGAGCAGTACTTC
D gene: .; V gene: TRBV6-5; clone size: few; CDR3 length: 16; J gene: TRBJ1-1; CDR3 protein: CASSYSTGGLTTEAFF; CDR3 DNA: TGTGCCAGCAGTTACTCGACAGGCGGTTTAACCACTGAAGCTTTCTTT
D gene: .; V gene: TRBV29-1; clone size: few; CDR3 length: 10; J gene: TRBJ1-1; CDR3 protein: CSVPGTEAFF; CDR3 DNA: TGCAGCGTGCCTGGAACTGAAGCTTTCTTT
D gene: TRBD1; V gene: TRBV7-2; clone size: .; CDR3 length: 15; J gene: TRBJ1-2; CDR3 protein: CASCIGQGAGYGYTF; CDR3 DNA: TGTGCCAGCTGCATAGGACAGGGGGCTGGATATGGCTACACCTTC
D gene: TRBD2; V gene: TRBV9; clone size: .; CDR3 length: 18; J gene: TRBJ2-3; CDR3 protein: CASSVATTSRSGTDTQYF; CDR3 DNA: TGTGCCAGCAGCGTAGCTACGACTAGCCGCTCGGGCACAGATACGCAGTATTTT
D gene: .; V gene: TRBV7-2; clone size: few; CDR3 length: 16; J gene: TRBJ2-7; CDR3 protein: CASSLEAGRSSYEQYF; CDR3 DNA: TGTGCCAGCAGCTTAGAGGCGGGGAGGAGCTCCTACGAGCAGTACTTC
D gene: .; V gene: TRBV10-1; clone size: .; CDR3 length: 16; J gene: TRBJ2-2; CDR3 protein: CASSGGRQGGTGELFF; CDR3 DNA: TGCGCCAGCAGTGGCGGACGGCAGGGAGGCACCGGGGAGCTGTTTTTT
D gene: .; V gene: TRBV6-2/TRBV6-3; clone size: .; CDR3 length: 16; J gene: TRBJ1-2; CDR3 protein: CASSYVSLGHLYGYTF; CDR3 DNA: TGTGCCAGCAGTTACGTTTCGCTGGGACATCTCTATGGCTACACCTTC
D gene: TRBD2; V gene: TRBV7-9; clone size: few; CDR3 length: 16; J gene: TRBJ2-2; CDR3 protein: CASSNARGDGIRELFF; CDR3 DNA: TGTGCCAGCAGCAACGCCCGGGGGGACGGCATCCGGGAGCTGTTTTTT
D gene: .; V gene: TRBV6-2/TRBV6-3; clone size: .; CDR3 length: 11; J gene: TRBJ2-7; CDR3 protein: CASSPHYEQYF; CDR3 DNA: TGTGCCAGCAGTCCCCACTACGAGCAGTACTTC
D gene: TRBD1; V gene: TRBV27; clone size: .; CDR3 length: 15; J gene: TRBJ2-7; CDR3 protein: CASRFKQGLSYEQYF; CDR3 DNA: TGTGCCAGCAGATTCAAACAGGGGCTCTCCTACGAGCAGTACTTC
D gene: .; V gene: TRBV18; clone size: many; CDR3 length: 14; J gene: TRBJ2-1; CDR3 protein: CASSPGVAHNEQFF; CDR3 DNA: TGTGCCAGCTCACCGGGAGTAGCCCACAATGAGCAGTTCTTC
D gene: TRBD2; V gene: TRBV11-2; clone size: .; CDR3 length: 16; J gene: TRBJ2-1; CDR3 protein: CASSPNSGGANNEQFF; CDR3 DNA: TGTGCCAGCAGCCCAAATAGCGGGGGGGCAAACAATGAGCAGTTCTTC
D gene: .; V gene: TRBV7-2; clone size: .; CDR3 length: 15; J gene: TRBJ2-5; CDR3 protein: CASSLGGSGQETQYF; CDR3 DNA: TGTGCCAGCAGCTTAGGGGGGAGCGGCCAAGAGACCCAGTACTTC
D gene: .; V gene: TRBV6-5; clone size: few; CDR3 length: 12; J gene: TRBJ2-7; CDR3 protein: CASSSPPSEQYF; CDR3 DNA: TGTGCCAGCAGTTCGCCTCCGAGCGAGCAGTACTTC
D gene: TRBD2; V gene: TRBV28; clone size: many; CDR3 length: 15; J gene: TRBJ2-7; CDR3 protein: CASSRTQGLAGEQYF; CDR3 DNA: TGTGCCAGCAGTCGGACCCAGGGACTAGCGGGAGAGCAGTACTTC
D gene: .; V gene: TRBV28; clone size: few; CDR3 length: 14; J gene: TRBJ2-5; CDR3 protein: CASTRFATGETQYF; CDR3 DNA: TGTGCCAGCACCCGTTTTGCGACTGGGGAGACCCAGTACTTC
D gene: .; V gene: TRBV20-1; clone size: .; CDR3 length: 13; J gene: TRBJ1-2; CDR3 protein: CIAPEPKQDGYTF; CDR3 DNA: TGCATTGCCCCGGAACCGAAACAGGATGGCTACACCTTC